This T cell receptor (beta chain) is drawn from a study of blood T cell repertoires in COVID-19. About the study: Specimens from acute and convalescent COVID-19 originated in the United States, Italy and Spain.

Per the original methods: Amplified reference gene primers provided the basis for estimating nucleated cell counts. TCRdb keeps only in-frame clones here, not all; method: immunoSEQ multiplex PCR. The V and J calls and clone size are taken from that table; D and trimming were inferred from the DNA. The table lists over 120,000 clones, about 80% of them singletons. The participants were between roughly 18 and 100 years old and came from about two dozen US areas. Self-reported history from a screening survey and questionnaire set each donor's cohort. The CDR3 runs to 15 residues. Germline trimming cut 6 bases from V and 5 bases from J; bases unmatched to any gene: 9. Germline loops: CDR1 SGHRS, CDR2 YFSETQ.

The chain couples TRBV5-1 to TRBJ1-4; 8 nucleotides line up with TRBD1. The TCR was taken from a man aged 50-59 years who had recovered from COVID-19. The material sequenced was PBMCs or T cells enriched from blood (not recorded which). The CDR3 nucleotides are TGCGCCAGCACTTTGACACAGGGGGTAAATGAAAAACTGTTTTTT. Translated, it gives CASTLTQGVNEKLFF.